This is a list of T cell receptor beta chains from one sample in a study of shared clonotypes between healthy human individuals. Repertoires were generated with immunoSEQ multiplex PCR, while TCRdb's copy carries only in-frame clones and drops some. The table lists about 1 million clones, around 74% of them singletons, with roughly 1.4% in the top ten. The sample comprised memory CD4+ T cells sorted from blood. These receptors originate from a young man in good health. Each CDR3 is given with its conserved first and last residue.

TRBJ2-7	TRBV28	CASTTHGQGYEQYF
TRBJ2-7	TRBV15	CATSRDNTFSYEQYF
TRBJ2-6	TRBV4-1	CASSRGTGGAGANVLTF
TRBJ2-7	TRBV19	CASSIGLSAFSSYEQYF
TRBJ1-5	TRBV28	CASAVRGLNQPQHF
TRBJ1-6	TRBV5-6	CASSGRANSPLHF
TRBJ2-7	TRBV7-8	CASSSTGIIGEQYF
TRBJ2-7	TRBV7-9	CASSFQAGSAQKGHEQYF
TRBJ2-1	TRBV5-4	CASSLDRGAYNEQFF
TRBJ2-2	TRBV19	CASRDDRADPGLFF
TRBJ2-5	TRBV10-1	CASSQTTSGTQYF
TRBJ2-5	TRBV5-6	CASSVGLAGTLEAQYF
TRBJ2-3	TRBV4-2	CASSRGLAGELPSTDTQYF
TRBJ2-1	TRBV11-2	CASSERSNEQFF
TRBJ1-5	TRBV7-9	CASSLLTGGMPQHF
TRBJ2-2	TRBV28	CASSSTGDTGELFF
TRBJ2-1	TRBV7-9	CASELQGAMWNEQFF
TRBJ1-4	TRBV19	CASQRTGVANEKLFF
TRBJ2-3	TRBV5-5	CASSLGGTGAGDTQYF
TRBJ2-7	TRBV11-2	CASSSAGAGNYEQYF
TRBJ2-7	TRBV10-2	CASRQLAGPYEQYF
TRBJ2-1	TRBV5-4	CASSGSGPSVTYNEQFF
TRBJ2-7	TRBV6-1	CASRGGGVYEQYF
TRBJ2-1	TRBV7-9	CASSLGLAGGSSYNEQFF
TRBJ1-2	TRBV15	CATSRAETGRAGYTF
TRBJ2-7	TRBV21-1	CASSNRRGLYEQYF
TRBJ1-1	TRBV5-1	CASSLVAGGNTEAFF
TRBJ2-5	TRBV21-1	CASSKEAGAETQYF
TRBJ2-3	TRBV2	CASIPTGIGTDTQYF
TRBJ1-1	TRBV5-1	CASKLSGGNTEAFF
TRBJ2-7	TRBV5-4	CASSQGGGTGSYEQYF
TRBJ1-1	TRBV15	CATSRETGMNTEAFF
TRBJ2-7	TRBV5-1	CASSRDRGSEQYF
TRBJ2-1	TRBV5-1	CASSQGGTQGRNEQFF
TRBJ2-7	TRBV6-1	CATGPLKSYEQYF
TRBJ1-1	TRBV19	CASSHLRGGTEAFF
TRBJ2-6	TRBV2	CASTRDRGHGPGANVLTF
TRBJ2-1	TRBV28	CASSLDPGYNEQFF